This TCR beta chain was documented in a study of T cell changes during pregnancy in multiple sclerosis. Sequenced by immunoSEQ multiplex PCR; TCRdb stores in-frame clones only, minus some. This sample yields under 85,000 clones, of which around nine tenths are seen a single time; around 1.4% belongs to the top ten. Looked up from germline, CDR1 is MGHDK and CDR2 is SYGVNS. Trimming cost V 2 bases and J 6 bases, with 13 bases left between them. The CDR3 totals 14 residues. This sample comprised peripheral blood, obtained in the third trimester of pregnancy. J is TRBJ1-2 and V is TRBV25-1, with TRBD1 as a possible D gene (5 bases). This receptor was identified in a female donor with multiple sclerosis, enrolled in a pregnancy study. In nucleotides, the CDR3 is TGTGCCAGCAGTGAACCCAGGGTCTCGGATGGCTACACCTTC. Translated, it gives CASSEPRVSDGYTF.